This TCR beta chain originates from a study of CD8+CD57+ T cells in acquired aplastic anemia. The V segment lost 6 bases and the J segment 2 bases; nucleotides outside the gene matches: 7. The CDR3 is 15 amino acids. Germline V CDR1 and CDR2: ENHRY, SYGVKD. The use of genomic DNA as template underpinned the TCR beta VDJ and CDR3 profiling. TCRdb reprocessed the reads with MiXCR, giving one entry per CDR3 protein. Here the sample spans roughly 420,000 distinct CDR3 sequences, 60% to 80% being singletons. The sequencing sample was made of sorted CD4+, CD8+, or CD8+CD57+ T cells (not recorded which) from PBMCs. The chain couples TRBV10-3 to TRBJ2-3, with 8 bases that match TRBD2. This receptor was identified in a human donor in good health, serving as a control. CDR3 coding DNA: TGTGCCATCAGCGGGGGGGGGACGCCCACAGATACGCAGTATTTT. It is translated as CAISGGGTPTDTQYF.